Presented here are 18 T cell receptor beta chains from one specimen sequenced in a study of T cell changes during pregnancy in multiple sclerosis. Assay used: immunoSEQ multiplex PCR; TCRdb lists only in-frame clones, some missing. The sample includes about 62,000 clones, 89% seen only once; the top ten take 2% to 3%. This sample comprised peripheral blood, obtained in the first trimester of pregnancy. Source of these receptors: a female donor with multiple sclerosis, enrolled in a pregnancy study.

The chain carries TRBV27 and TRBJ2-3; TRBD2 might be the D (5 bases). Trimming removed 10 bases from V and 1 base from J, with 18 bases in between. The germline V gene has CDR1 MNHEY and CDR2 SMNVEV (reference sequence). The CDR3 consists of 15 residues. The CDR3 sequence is CATNAFRGGTDTQYF. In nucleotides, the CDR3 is TGTGCCACCAACGCTTTCCGGGGTGGCACAGATACGCAGTATTTT.

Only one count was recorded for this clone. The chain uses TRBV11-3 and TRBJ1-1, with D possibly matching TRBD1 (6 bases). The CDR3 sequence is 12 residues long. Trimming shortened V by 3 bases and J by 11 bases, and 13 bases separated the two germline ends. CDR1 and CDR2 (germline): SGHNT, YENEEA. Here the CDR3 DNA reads TGTGCCAGCAGCTTGTCACAGGGTAAGGCTTTCTTT. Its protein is CASSLSQGKAFF.

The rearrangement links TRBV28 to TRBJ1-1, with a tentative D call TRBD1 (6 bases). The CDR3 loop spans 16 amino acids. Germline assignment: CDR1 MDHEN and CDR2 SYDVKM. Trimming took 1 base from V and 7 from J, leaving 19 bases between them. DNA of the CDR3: TGTGCCAGCAGTTTATTGGGGGCTGGGGGAATCAGTGAAGCTTTCTTT. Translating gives CASSLLGAGGISEAFF.

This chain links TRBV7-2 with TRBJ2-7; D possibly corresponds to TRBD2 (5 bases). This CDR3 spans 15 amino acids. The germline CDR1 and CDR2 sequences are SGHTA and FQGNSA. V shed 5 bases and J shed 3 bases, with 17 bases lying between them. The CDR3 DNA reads TGTGCCAGCAGCCGAGGGAGTAGCGCCGACTACGAGCAGTACTTC. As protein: CASSRGSSADYEQYF. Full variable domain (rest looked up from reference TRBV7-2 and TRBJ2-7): GAGVSQSPSNKVTEKGKDVELRCDPISGHTALYWYRQSLGQGLEFLIYFQGNSAPDKSGLPSDRFSAERTGGSVSTLTIQRTQQEDSAVYLCASSRGSSADYEQYFGPGTRLTVT.

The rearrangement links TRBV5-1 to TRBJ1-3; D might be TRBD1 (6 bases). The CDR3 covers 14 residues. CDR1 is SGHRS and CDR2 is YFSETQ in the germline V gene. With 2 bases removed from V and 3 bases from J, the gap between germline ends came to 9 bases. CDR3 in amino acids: CASSLTGFGNTIYF. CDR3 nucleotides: TGCGCCAGCAGCTTAACAGGGTTTGGAAACACCATATATTTT.

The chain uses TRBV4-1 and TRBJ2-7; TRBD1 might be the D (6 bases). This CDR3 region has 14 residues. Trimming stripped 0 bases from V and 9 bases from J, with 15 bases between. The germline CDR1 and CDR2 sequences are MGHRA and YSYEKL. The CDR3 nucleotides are TGCGCCAGCAGCCAAGATCTAACAGGGCCTCGGCAGTACTTC. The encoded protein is CASSQDLTGPRQYF.

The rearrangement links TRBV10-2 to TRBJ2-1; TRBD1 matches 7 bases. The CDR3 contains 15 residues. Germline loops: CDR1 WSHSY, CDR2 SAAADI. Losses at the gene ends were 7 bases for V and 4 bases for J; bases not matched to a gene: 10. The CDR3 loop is CASKGNRGLYNEQFF. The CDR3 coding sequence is TGCGCCAGCAAAGGAAACAGGGGATTATACAATGAGCAGTTCTTC.

The CDR3 DNA reads TGTGCCAGCAGCTTAGGGAGGGACGGAGACTCCTACGAGCAGTACTTC. Encoded protein: CASSLGRDGDSYEQYF. The chain has TRBV7-9 and TRBJ2-7; TRBD2 might be the D (6 bases). The germline V gene has CDR1 SEHNR and CDR2 FQNEAQ (reference sequence). Trimming pared 1 base from V and 0 bases from J, leaving 13 bases between. The CDR3 runs to 16 residues.

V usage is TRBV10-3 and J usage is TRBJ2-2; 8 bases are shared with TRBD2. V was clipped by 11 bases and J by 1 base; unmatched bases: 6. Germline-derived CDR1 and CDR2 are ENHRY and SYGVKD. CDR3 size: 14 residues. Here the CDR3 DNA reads TGTGCCCTACGGACTAGCCTGAACACCGGGGAGCTGTTTTTT. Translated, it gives CALRTSLNTGELFF.

DNA for the CDR3: TGTGCCAGCAGCTCCGGACAGGGGGATTCACCCCTCCACTTT. Translated, it gives CASSSGQGDSPLHF. The chain has TRBV7-3 and TRBJ1-6, with 10 bases aligning to TRBD1. The germline CDR1 and CDR2 sequences are SGHTA and FQGTGA. The CDR3 is made up of 14 amino acids. The junction had 2 bases not matched to a gene; V was cut back by 4 bases and J by 8 bases.

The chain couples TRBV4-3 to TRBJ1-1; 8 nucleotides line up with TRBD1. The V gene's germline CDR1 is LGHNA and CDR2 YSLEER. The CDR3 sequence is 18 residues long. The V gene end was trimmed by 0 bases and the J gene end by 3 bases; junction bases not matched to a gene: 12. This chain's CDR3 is CASSQDGQGAFKDTEAFF. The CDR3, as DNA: TGCGCCAGCAGCCAAGATGGGCAGGGGGCTTTCAAGGACACTGAAGCTTTCTTT.

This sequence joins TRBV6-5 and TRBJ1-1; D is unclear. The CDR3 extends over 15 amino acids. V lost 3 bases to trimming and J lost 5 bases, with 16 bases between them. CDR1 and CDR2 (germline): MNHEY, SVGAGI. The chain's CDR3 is CASSYSRGRRTEAFF. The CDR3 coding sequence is TGTGCCAGCAGTTATTCTAGAGGGAGGAGGACTGAAGCTTTCTTT.

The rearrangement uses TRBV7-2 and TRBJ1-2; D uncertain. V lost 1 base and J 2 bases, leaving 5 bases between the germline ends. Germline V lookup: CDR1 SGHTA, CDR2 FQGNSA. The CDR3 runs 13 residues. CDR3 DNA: TGTGCCAGCAGCTTAGGTCTGAACTATGGCTACACCTTC. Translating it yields CASSLGLNYGYTF.

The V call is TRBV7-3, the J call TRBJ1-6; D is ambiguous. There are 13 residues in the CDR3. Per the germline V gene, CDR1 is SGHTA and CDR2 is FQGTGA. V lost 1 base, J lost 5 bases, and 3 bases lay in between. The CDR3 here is CASSLNNNSPLHF. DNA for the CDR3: TGTGCCAGCAGCTTAAACAATAATTCACCCCTCCACTTT.

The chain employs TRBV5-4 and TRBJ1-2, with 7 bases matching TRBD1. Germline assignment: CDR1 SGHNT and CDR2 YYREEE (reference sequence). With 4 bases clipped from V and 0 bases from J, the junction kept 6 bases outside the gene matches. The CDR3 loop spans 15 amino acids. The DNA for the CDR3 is TGTGCCAGCAGCGATGGGGACAGAGCTAACTATGGCTACACCTTC. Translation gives CASSDGDRANYGYTF. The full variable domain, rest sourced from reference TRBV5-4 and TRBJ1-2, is ETGVTQSPTHLIKTRGQQVTLRCSSQSGHNTVSWYQQALGQGPQFIFQYYREEENGRGNFPPRFSGLQFPNYSSELNVNALELDDSALYLCASSDGDRANYGYTFGSGTRLTVV.

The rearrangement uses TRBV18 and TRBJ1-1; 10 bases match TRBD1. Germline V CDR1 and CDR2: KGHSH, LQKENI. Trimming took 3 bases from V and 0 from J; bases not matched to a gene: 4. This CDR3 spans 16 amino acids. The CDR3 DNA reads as TGTGCCAGCTCACCCACCGGGACAGGGGTGAACACTGAAGCTTTCTTT. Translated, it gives CASSPTGTGVNTEAFF.

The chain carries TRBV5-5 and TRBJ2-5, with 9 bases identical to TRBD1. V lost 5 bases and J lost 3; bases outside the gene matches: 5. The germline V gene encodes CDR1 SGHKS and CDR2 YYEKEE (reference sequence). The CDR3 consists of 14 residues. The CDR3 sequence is CASRRGQGEETQYF. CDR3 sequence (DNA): TGTGCCAGCAGGCGGGGACAGGGCGAAGAGACCCAGTACTTC.

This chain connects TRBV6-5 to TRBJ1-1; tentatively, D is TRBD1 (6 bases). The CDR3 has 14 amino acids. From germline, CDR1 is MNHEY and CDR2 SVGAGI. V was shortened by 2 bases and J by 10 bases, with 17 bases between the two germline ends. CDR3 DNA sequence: TGTGCCAGCAGTTACGGGGCAGGGGAATTGGTAGCTTTCTTT. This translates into CASSYGAGELVAFF.